This T cell receptor (beta chain) is drawn from a study of pediatric ulcerative colitis. Trimming pared 0 bases from V and 4 bases from J, leaving 12 bases between. This CDR3 spans 15 amino acids. CDR1 and CDR2 from the germline V gene are SGHRS and YFSETQ. A note on this clone: The antigen is not known.

Clones were sequenced by immunoSEQ multiplex PCR, and TCRdb holds only the in-frame ones, with some missing. The table includes 60,000 to 75,000 clones, around 80% detected once. Findings and caveats of the study: Clonal expansions reduced rectal repertoire diversity in acute severe colitis. All ulcerative colitis patients, but no controls, carried a couple of rectal clonotypes. A couple of patients' blood samples yielded substantially fewer templates. Ulcerative colitis patients shared more blood-rectal clones than controls.

What was sequenced was blood. The receptor was isolated from a boy between 5 and 17 years old with moderate ulcerative colitis. This chain uses TRBV5-1 with TRBJ2-3; D is possibly TRBD1 (5 bases). DNA for the CDR3: TGCGCCAGCAGCTTGGCCAGGGTGTATGCAGATACGCAGTATTTT. It yields the protein CASSLARVYADTQYF.